Here is one T cell receptor (beta chain) with its context. This CDR3 is 15 amino acids long. The V segment lost 8 bases and the J segment 4 bases; nucleotides outside the gene matches: 10. Germline-derived CDR1 and CDR2 are MNHEY and SVGEGT. Cells sorted as Tregs were CD4+, CD25+ and CD127-/low. TCRdb processed the 5' RACE reads anew with MiXCR; each CDR3 protein has one entry. The table records under 15,000 distinct CDR3 sequences, just over 50% of them present only once. Sequencing used tumor-infiltrating Tregs sorted from the breast tumor. The sequence was collected from a female donor with breast cancer. The chain carries TRBV6-2 or TRBV6-3 and TRBJ2-4, with 8 bases matching TRBD2. The CDR3 protein is CASRQREIVKNIQYF. CDR3 sequence (DNA): TGTGCCAGCCGTCAGCGGGAGATTGTGAAAAACATTCAGTACTTC.